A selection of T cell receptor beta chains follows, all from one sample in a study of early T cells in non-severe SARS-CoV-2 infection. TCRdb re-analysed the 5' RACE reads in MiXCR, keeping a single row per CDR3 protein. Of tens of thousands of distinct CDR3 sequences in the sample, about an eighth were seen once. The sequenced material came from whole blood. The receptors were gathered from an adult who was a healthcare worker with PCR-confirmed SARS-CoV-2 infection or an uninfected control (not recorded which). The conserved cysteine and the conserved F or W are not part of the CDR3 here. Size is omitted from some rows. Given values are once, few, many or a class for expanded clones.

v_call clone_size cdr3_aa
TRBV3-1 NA ASSQYPGSTYEQY
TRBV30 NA AWSLDRSENTIY
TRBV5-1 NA ASSLAYQGGNTQY
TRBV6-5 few ASSSRWKSYNEQF
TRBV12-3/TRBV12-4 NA ASRGDRVGTEAF
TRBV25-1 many ASRDVATNEKLF
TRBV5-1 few ASSSRGSSYEQY
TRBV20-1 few SASGPWGEQF
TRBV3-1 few ASSRFQGYGNTIY
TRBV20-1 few SASPGGSQPQH